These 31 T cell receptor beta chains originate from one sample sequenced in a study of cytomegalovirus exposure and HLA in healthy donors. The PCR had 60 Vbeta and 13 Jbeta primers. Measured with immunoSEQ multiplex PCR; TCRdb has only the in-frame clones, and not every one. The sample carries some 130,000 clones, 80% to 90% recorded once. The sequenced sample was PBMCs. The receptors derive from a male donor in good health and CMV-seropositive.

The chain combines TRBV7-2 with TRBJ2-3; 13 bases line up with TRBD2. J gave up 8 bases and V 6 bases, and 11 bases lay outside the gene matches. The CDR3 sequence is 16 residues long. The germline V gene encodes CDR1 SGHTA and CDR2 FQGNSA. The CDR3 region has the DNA TGTGCCAGCAGTGCCGGACTAGCGGGAGATGGGGGTACGCAGTATTTT. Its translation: CASSAGLAGDGGTQYF.

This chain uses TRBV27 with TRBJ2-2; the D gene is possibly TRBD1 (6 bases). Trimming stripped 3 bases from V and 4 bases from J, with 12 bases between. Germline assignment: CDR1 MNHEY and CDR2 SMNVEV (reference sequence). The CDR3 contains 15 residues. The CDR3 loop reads CASSFRQGITGELFF. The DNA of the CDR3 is TGTGCCAGCAGTTTTCGGCAGGGGATCACCGGGGAGCTGTTTTTT.

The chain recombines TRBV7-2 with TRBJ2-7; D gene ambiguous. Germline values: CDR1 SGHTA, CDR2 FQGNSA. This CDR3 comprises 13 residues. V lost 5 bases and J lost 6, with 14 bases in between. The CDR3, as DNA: TGTGCCAGCAGCCTAGGTAACAACCCCGAGCAGTACTTC. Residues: CASSLGNNPEQYF. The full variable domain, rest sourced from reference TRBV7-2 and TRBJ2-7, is GAGVSQSPSNKVTEKGKDVELRCDPISGHTALYWYRQSLGQGLEFLIYFQGNSAPDKSGLPSDRFSAERTGGSVSTLTIQRTQQEDSAVYLCASSLGNNPEQYFGPGTRLTVT.

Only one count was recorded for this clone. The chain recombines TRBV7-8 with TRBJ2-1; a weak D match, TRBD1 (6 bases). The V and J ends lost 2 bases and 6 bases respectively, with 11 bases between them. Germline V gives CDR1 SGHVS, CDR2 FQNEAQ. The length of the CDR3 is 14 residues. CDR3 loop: CASSLRTVVNEQFF. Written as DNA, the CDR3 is TGTGCCAGCAGCTTAAGGACAGTAGTCAATGAGCAGTTCTTC.

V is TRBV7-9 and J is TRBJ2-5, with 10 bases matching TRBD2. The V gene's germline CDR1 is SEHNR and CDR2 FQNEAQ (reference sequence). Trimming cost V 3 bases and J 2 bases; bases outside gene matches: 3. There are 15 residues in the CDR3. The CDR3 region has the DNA TGTGCCAGCAGCTTTTCTAGCGGGGGACAAGAGACCCAGTACTTC. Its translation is CASSFSSGGQETQYF.

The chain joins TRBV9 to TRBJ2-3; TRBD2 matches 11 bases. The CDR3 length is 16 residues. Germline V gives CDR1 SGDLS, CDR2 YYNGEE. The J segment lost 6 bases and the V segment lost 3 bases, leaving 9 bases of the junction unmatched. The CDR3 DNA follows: TGTGCCAGCAGCGCCACCCCCGGACTAGCGGGCGATACGCAGTATTTT. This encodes CASSATPGLAGDTQYF. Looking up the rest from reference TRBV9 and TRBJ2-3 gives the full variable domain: DSGVTQTPKHLITATGQRVTLRCSPRSGDLSVYWYQQSLDQGLQFLIQYYNGEERAKGNILERFSAQQFPDLHSELNLSSLELGDSALYFCASSATPGLAGDTQYFGPGTRLTVL.

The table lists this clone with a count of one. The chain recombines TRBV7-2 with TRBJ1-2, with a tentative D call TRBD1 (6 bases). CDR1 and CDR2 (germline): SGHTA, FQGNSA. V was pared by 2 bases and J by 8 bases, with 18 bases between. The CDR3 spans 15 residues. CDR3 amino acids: CASSLSPGVQRGYTF. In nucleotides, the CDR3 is TGTGCCAGCAGCTTAAGTCCAGGGGTTCAGCGAGGCTACACCTTC.

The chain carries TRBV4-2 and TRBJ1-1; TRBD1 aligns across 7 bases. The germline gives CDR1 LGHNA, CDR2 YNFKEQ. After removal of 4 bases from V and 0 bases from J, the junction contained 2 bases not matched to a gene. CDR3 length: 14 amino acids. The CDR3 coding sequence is TGTGCCAGCAGCCGAGGACAGGTGAACACTGAAGCTTTCTTT. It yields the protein CASSRGQVNTEAFF.

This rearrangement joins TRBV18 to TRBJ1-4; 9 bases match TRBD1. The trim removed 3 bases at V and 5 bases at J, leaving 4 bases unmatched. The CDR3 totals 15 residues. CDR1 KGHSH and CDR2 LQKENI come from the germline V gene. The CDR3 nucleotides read TGTGCCAGCTCACCCATTGACAGGGGGAATGAAAAACTGTTTTTT. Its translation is CASSPIDRGNEKLFF.

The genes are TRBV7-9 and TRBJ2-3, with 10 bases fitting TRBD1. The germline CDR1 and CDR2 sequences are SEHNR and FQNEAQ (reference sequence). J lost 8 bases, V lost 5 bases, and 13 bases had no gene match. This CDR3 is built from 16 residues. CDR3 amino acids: CASSGAGQGRGGTQYF. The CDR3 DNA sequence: TGTGCCAGCAGCGGAGCGGGACAGGGGCGTGGGGGTACGCAGTATTTT.

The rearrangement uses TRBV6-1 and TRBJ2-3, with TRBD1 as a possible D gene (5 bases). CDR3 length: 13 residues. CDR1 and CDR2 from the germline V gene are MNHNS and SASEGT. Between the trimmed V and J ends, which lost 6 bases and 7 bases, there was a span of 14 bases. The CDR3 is CASRTALPNTQYF. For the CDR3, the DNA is TGTGCCAGCAGGACAGCCTTACCCAATACGCAGTATTTT.

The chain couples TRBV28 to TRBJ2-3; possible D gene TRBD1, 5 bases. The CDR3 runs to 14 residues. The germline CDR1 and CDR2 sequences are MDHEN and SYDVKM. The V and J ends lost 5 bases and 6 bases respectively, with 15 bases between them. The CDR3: CASSPRVSTDTQYF. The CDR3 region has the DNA TGTGCCAGCAGTCCCAGGGTCTCCACTGATACGCAGTATTTT.

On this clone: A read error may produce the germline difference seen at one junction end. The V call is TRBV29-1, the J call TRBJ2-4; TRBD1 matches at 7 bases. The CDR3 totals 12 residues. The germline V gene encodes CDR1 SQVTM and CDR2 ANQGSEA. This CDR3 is CSGFSRGNSQYF. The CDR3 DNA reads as TGCAGCGGATTCTCCAGGGGGAACAGTCAGTACTTC. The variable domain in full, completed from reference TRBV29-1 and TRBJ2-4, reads SAVISQKPSRDICQRGTSLTIQCQVDSQVTMMFWYRQQPGQSLTLIATANQGSEATYESGFVIDKFPISRPNLTFSTLTVSNMSPEDSSIYLCSGFSRGNSQYFGAGTRLSVL.

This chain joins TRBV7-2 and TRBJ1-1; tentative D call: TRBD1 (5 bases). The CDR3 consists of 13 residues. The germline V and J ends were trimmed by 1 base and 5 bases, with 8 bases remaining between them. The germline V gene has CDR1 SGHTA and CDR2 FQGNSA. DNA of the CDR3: TGTGCCAGCAGCTTAGAGGCAGGGACTGAAGCTTTCTTT. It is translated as CASSLEAGTEAFF.

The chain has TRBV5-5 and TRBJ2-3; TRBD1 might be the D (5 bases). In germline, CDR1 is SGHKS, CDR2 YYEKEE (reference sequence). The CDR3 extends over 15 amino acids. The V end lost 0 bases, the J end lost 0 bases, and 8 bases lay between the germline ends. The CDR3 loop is CASSLGAGSTDTQYF. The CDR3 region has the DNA TGTGCCAGCAGCTTGGGGGCAGGGAGCACAGATACGCAGTATTTT.

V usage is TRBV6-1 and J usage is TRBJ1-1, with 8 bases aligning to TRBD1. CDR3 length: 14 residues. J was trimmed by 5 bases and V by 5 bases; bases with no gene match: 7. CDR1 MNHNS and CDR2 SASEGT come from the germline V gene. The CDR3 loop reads CASSFRTGNTEAFF. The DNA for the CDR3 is TGTGCCAGCAGTTTCCGGACAGGGAATACTGAAGCTTTCTTT.

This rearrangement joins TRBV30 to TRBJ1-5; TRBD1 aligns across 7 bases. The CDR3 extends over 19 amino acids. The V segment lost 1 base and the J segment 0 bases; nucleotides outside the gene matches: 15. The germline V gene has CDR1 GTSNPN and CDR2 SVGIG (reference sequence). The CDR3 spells CAWSGNYGTDNYSNQPQHF. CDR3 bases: TGTGCCTGGAGTGGGAACTACGGGACAGACAATTATAGCAATCAGCCCCAGCATTTT.

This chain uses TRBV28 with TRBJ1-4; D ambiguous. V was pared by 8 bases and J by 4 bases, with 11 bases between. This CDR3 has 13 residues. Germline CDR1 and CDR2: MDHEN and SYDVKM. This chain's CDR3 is CASEGGLNEKLFF. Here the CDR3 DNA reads TGTGCCAGCGAGGGAGGCCTTAATGAAAAACTGTTTTTT.

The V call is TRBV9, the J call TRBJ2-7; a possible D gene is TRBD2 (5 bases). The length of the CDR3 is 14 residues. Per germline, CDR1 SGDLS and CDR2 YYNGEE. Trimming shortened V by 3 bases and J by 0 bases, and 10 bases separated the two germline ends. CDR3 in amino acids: CASSEAGVSYEQYF. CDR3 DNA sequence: TGTGCCAGCAGCGAGGCCGGGGTCTCCTACGAGCAGTACTTC.

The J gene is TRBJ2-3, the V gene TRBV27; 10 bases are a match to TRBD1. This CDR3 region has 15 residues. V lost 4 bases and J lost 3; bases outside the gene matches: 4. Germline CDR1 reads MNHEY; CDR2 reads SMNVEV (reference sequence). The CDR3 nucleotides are TGTGCCAGCAGTTCTCCGGGACAGGGGACAGATACGCAGTATTTT. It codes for CASSSPGQGTDTQYF.

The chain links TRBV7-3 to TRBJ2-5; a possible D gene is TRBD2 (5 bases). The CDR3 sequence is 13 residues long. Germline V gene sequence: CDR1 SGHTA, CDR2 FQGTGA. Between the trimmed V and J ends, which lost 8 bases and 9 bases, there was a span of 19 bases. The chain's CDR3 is CASGPWGTGAQYF. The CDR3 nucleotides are TGTGCCAGCGGCCCCTGGGGAACCGGGGCCCAGTACTTC.

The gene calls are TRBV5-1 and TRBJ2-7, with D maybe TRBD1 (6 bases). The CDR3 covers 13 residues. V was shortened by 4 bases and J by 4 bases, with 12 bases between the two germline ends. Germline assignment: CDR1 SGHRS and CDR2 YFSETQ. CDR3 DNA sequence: TGCGCCAGCAGCAGGGGGACGGAGTACGAGCAGTACTTC. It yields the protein CASSRGTEYEQYF.

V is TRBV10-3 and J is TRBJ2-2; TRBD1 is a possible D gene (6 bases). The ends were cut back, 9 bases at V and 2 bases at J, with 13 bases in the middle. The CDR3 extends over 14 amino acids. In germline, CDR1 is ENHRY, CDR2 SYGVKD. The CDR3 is CAIARTDNTGELFF. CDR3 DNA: TGTGCCATAGCTCGGACAGACAACACCGGGGAGCTGTTTTTT.

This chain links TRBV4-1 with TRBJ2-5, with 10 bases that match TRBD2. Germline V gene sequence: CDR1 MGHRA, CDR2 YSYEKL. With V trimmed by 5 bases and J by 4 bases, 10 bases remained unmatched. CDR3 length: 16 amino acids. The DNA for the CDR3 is TGCGCCAGCAGCGGGGTTGAGCGGGAGGGCCGAGAGACCCAGTACTTC. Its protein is CASSGVEREGRETQYF.

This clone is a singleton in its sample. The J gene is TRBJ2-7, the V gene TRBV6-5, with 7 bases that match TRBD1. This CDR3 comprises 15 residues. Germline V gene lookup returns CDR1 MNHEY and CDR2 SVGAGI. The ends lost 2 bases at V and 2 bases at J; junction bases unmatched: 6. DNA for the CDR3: TGTGCCAGCAGTTACCGGACAGGAAAGCCCTACGAGCAGTACTTC. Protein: CASSYRTGKPYEQYF.

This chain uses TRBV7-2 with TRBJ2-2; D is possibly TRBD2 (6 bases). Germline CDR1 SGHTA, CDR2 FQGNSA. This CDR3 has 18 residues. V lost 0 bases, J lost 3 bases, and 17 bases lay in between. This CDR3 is CASSLAWLGGSYTGELFF. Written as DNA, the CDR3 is TGTGCCAGCAGCTTAGCGTGGTTGGGGGGTTCGTACACCGGGGAGCTGTTTTTT. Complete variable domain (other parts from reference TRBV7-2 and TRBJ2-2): GAGVSQSPSNKVTEKGKDVELRCDPISGHTALYWYRQSLGQGLEFLIYFQGNSAPDKSGLPSDRFSAERTGGSVSTLTIQRTQQEDSAVYLCASSLAWLGGSYTGELFFGEGSRLTVL.

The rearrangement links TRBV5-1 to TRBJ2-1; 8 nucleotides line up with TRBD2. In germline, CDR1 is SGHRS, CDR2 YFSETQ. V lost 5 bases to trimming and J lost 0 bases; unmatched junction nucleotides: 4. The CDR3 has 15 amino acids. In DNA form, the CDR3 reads TGCGCCAGCAGGTTAGCGGGAAGCTCCTACAATGAGCAGTTCTTC. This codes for CASRLAGSSYNEQFF.

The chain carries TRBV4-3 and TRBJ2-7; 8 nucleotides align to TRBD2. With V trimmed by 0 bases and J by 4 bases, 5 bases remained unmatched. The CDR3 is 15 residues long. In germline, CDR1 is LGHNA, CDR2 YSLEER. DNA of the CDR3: TGCGCCAGCAGCCAAGATACGGGAGGGCCTTACGAGCAGTACTTC. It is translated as CASSQDTGGPYEQYF.

The CDR3 protein is CASSGSTEYNEQFF. The CDR3 DNA sequence: TGTGCCAGCAGTGGCTCGACAGAGTACAATGAGCAGTTCTTC. The genes are TRBV6-1 and TRBJ2-1; a possible D gene is TRBD1 (5 bases). The germline gives CDR1 MNHNS, CDR2 SASEGT. There are 14 residues in the CDR3. The V end was cut by 4 bases, the J end by 4 bases, with 11 bases between.

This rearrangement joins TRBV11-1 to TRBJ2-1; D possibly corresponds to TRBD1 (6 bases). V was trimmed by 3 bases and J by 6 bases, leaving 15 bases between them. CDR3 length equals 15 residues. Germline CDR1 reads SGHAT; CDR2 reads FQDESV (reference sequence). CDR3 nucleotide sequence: TGTGCCAGCAGCTTGGCCGGGGTACAGGGCAATGAGCAGTTCTTC. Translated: CASSLAGVQGNEQFF.

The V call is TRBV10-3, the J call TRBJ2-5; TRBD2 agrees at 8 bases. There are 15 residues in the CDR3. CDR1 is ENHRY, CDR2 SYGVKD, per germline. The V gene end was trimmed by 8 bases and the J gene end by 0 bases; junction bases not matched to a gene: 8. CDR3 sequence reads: CAIRGGKGHQETQYF. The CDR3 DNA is TGTGCCATCCGCGGGGGGAAGGGGCACCAAGAGACCCAGTACTTC.